This T cell receptor (beta chain) is drawn from a study of blood T cell repertoires in COVID-19. On the study more broadly: There were acute and convalescent COVID-19 samples, and they came from the United States, Italy and Spain. From T cells, B-cell-depleted T cells, or PBMCs came the material, which was cDNA or gDNA.

This CDR3 comprises 11 residues. Germline values: CDR1 MDHEN, CDR2 SYDVKM. V shed 5 bases and J shed 12 bases, with 10 bases lying between them. Authors' analysis steps: Nucleated cell counts were estimated from reference gene primer amplification. Clones were read by immunoSEQ multiplex PCR, and TCRdb kept only the in-frame ones, dropping some. That table supplies the V and J calls and clone size; D and trimming were determined from the DNA. The table has 55,000 to 75,000 clones, approximately 86% seen once. The sequencing sample was made of peripheral blood. The chain combines TRBV28 with TRBJ1-4; D call uncertain. The clonotype comes from a human donor with active COVID-19. The donor label of this sample is uncertain. CDR3 protein: CASSLRGELFF. The CDR3 nucleotides are TGTGCCAGCAGTCTCCGCGGGGAACTGTTTTTT.